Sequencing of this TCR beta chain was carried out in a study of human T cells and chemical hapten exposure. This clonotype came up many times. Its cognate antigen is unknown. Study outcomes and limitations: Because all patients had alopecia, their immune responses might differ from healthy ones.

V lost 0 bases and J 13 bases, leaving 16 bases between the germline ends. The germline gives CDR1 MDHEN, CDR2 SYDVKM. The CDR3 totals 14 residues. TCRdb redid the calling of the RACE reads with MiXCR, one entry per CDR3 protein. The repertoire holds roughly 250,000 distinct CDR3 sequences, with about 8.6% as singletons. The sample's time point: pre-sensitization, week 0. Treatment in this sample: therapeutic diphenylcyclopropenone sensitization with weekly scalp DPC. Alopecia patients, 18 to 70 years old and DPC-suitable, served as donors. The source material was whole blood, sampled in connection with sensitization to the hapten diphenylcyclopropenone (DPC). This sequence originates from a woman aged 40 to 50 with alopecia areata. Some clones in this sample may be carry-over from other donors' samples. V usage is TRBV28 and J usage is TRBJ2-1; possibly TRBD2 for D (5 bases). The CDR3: CASSLWGSAPEQFF. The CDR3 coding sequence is TGTGCCAGCAGTTTATGGGGTAGCGCCCCGGAACAGTTCTTC. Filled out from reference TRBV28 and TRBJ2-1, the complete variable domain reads DVKVTQSSRYLVKRTGEKVFLECVQDMDHENMFWYRQDPGLGLRLIYFSYDVKMKEKGDIPEGYSVSREKKERFSLILESASTNQTSMYLCASSLWGSAPEQFFGPGTRLTVL.